These 23 T cell receptor beta chains came from one sample sequenced in a study of T-cell memory formation after mild COVID-19. TCRdb re-derived calls from the 5' RACE reads in MiXCR, one entry per CDR3 protein. The sample includes roughly 500,000 distinct CDR3 sequences, 20% of them seen just once. Material: PBMCs or a T cell subset sorted from them (not recorded which). These receptors originate from an adult woman who had mild COVID-19 (a few samples of this study predate the infection). Cell type and time point are not known.

This rearrangement joins TRBV20-1 to TRBJ1-3; possible D gene TRBD1, 6 bases. This CDR3 has 18 residues. Between the trimmed V and J ends, which lost 3 bases and 0 bases, there was a span of 21 bases. Germline values: CDR1 DFQATT, CDR2 SNEGSKA (reference sequence). CDR3 nucleotides: TGCAGTGCTAGGGCGATAGGGTCAGGGGCTTTCTCTGGAAACACCATATATTTT. Its protein is CSARAIGSGAFSGNTIYF.

The J gene is TRBJ2-7, the V gene TRBV18; the match to TRBD2 covers 7 bases. The CDR3 runs 16 residues. The germline V gene encodes CDR1 KGHSH and CDR2 LQKENI. Trimming removed 3 bases from V and 0 bases from J; junction bases left unmatched: 8. The chain's CDR3 is CASSPGLPGSSYEQYF. CDR3 bases: TGTGCCAGCTCACCGGGACTACCAGGAAGCTCCTACGAGCAGTACTTC.

This rearrangement joins TRBV19 to TRBJ2-3; 8 nucleotides agree with TRBD1. The CDR3 totals 15 residues. With 7 bases clipped from V and 4 bases from J, the junction kept 10 bases outside the gene matches. Germline CDR1 and CDR2: LNHDA and SQIVND (reference sequence). The CDR3 DNA follows: TGTGCCAGTACGTGGGGTGGACAGGGACCAGATACGCAGTATTTT. Translated, it gives CASTWGGQGPDTQYF.

The rearrangement links TRBV20-1 to TRBJ1-3; 7 positions agree with TRBD1. The CDR3 extends over 17 amino acids. Germline trimming cut 2 bases from V and 1 base from J; bases unmatched to any gene: 11. Germline V lookup: CDR1 DFQATT, CDR2 SNEGSKA (reference sequence). CDR3 sequence (DNA): TGCAGTGCTAGAACCTCCCGGGGACAGATTTCTGGAAACACCATATATTTT. Translating it yields CSARTSRGQISGNTIYF.

This rearrangement joins TRBV5-1 to TRBJ2-7; 7 positions match TRBD1. Trimming cost V 0 bases and J 2 bases; bases outside gene matches: 8. The germline V gene encodes CDR1 SGHRS and CDR2 YFSETQ. This CDR3 region has 16 residues. CDR3 region: CASSLAFGTETYEQYF. The CDR3, as DNA: TGCGCCAGCAGCTTGGCTTTCGGGACAGAGACCTACGAGCAGTACTTC.

CDR3 amino acids: CASSLGPQVSGNTIYF. As DNA, the CDR3 is TGTGCCAGCAGCTTGGGGCCACAGGTCTCTGGAAACACCATATATTTT. The chain has TRBV11-3 and TRBJ1-3, with TRBD1 as a possible D gene (5 bases). Germline CDR1 SGHNT, CDR2 YENEEA. The CDR3 is 16 residues long. Trimming removed 3 bases at V and 0 bases at J, with 12 bases between.

In nucleotides, the CDR3 is TGTGCCAGCAGCCTCCGTGATTCCACTGAAGCTTTCTTT. Protein: CASSLRDSTEAFF. The V and J genes are TRBV13 and TRBJ1-1; D is uncertain. The germline V gene has CDR1 PRHDT and CDR2 FYEKMQ (reference sequence). The CDR3 has 13 amino acids. V was cut by 5 bases and J by 4 bases, with 11 bases left in between.

V is TRBV2 and J is TRBJ2-3, with D perhaps matching TRBD2 (5 bases). Trimming shortened V by 10 bases and J by 1 base, and 15 bases separated the two germline ends. The length of the CDR3 is 14 residues. CDR1 and CDR2 from the germline V gene are SNHLY and FYNNEI. The DNA of the CDR3 is TGTGCCACCCCCGAGGAGGTTCGCACAGATACGCAGTATTTT. This codes for CATPEEVRTDTQYF.

V and J are TRBV6-5 and TRBJ2-7, with D maybe TRBD1 (6 bases). V gave up 5 bases and J gave up 5 bases, with 13 bases separating them. Per the germline V gene, CDR1 is MNHEY and CDR2 is SVGAGI. The CDR3 length is 13 residues. CDR3 DNA: TGTGCCAGCAGTCGACTTCCAGGGGACGAGCAGTACTTC. Its protein is CASSRLPGDEQYF.

The chain uses TRBV27 and TRBJ1-6; D is undetermined. With 4 bases removed from V and 13 bases from J, the gap between germline ends came to 14 bases. This CDR3 is 13 amino acids long. Germline lookup yields CDR1 MNHEY and CDR2 SMNVEV (reference sequence). The chain's CDR3 is CASSWSGREPLHF. The CDR3 coding sequence is TGTGCCAGCAGTTGGTCCGGGAGGGAGCCCCTCCACTTT.

In this sample, this clonotype turned up many times. The V call is TRBV12-3 or TRBV12-4, the J call TRBJ2-5; D is unclear. This CDR3 contains 14 residues. Trimming removed 0 bases from V and 5 bases from J, with 10 bases in between. The CDR3 sequence: CASSLAGSLETQYF. The CDR3 bases are TGTGCCAGCAGTTTAGCGGGAAGCCTCGAGACCCAGTACTTC.

This rearrangement joins TRBV9 to TRBJ2-3; D not resolved. The V end was cut by 0 bases, the J end by 0 bases, with 5 bases between. The CDR3 is 14 amino acids. CDR1 is SGDLS and CDR2 is YYNGEE in the germline V gene. The CDR3, as DNA: TGTGCCAGCAGCGTAGAGCCTAGCACAGATACGCAGTATTTT. The encoded protein is CASSVEPSTDTQYF.

In its sample, this clonotype was seen a few times. The chain recombines TRBV20-1 with TRBJ2-1; 12 bases are shared with TRBD2. The CDR3 loop spans 15 amino acids. With V trimmed by 1 base and J by 8 bases, 6 bases remained unmatched. Germline values: CDR1 DFQATT, CDR2 SNEGSKA (reference sequence). Here the CDR3 reads CSARVWTSGADEQFF. CDR3 bases: TGCAGTGCTAGAGTCTGGACTAGCGGGGCAGATGAGCAGTTCTTC.

The chain combines TRBV6-6 with TRBJ2-1, with 10 bases aligning to TRBD2. The CDR3 contains 15 residues. The germline gives CDR1 MNHNY, CDR2 SVGAGI (reference sequence). Germline trimming cut 2 bases from V and 6 bases from J; bases unmatched to any gene: 4. The CDR3 spells CASSYEGLATNEQFF. CDR3 DNA sequence: TGTGCCAGCAGTTACGAGGGACTAGCGACCAATGAGCAGTTCTTC.

V is TRBV6-5 and J is TRBJ2-7; TRBD2 aligns across 10 bases. With 2 bases clipped from V and 3 bases from J, the junction kept 13 bases outside the gene matches. The CDR3 spans 18 residues. Looked up from germline, CDR1 is MNHEY and CDR2 is SVGAGI. The CDR3 sequence: CASSYENPIAGGRYEQYF. For the CDR3, the DNA is TGTGCCAGCAGTTACGAAAACCCTATAGCGGGGGGCCGCTACGAGCAGTACTTC.

This clonotype was seen repeatedly, ten times or more. The rearrangement links TRBV11-2 to TRBJ2-7; D is undetermined. The ends were cut back, 2 bases at V and 2 bases at J, with 7 bases in the middle. Germline lookup yields CDR1 SGHAT and CDR2 FQNNGV. This CDR3 contains 13 residues. The CDR3 nucleotides read TGTGCCAGCAGCTTACTGCATACCTACGAGCAGTACTTC. This sequence encodes CASSLLHTYEQYF.

The table lists this clonotype with a few counts. The chain couples TRBV5-1 to TRBJ2-1; 8 bases line up with TRBD1. The V gene end was trimmed by 2 bases and the J gene end by 4 bases; junction bases not matched to a gene: 5. CDR1 is SGHRS and CDR2 is YFSETQ in the germline V gene. There are 15 residues in the CDR3. CDR3 coding DNA: TGCGCCAGCAGCTTACGGGACAGGAGTTACAATGAGCAGTTCTTC. It codes for CASSLRDRSYNEQFF.

This sequence joins TRBV15 and TRBJ2-1, with 9 bases that match TRBD2. V lost 0 bases, J lost 4 bases, and 7 bases stayed unmatched. CDR1 is LNHNV, CDR2 YYDKDF, per germline (reference sequence). The CDR3 has 17 amino acids. The CDR3 spells CATSRDLGGLAYNEQFF. For the CDR3, the DNA is TGTGCCACCAGCAGAGATCTAGGGGGACTAGCTTACAATGAGCAGTTCTTC.

This clonotype was seen only a few times. This likely comes from a read error, as the CDR3 has no conserved phenylalanine or tryptophan at its end. The chain recombines TRBV7-3 with TRBJ2-3, with D possibly TRBD2 on 6 matching bases. The CDR3 extends over 15 amino acids. Germline CDR1 is SGHTA and CDR2 is FQGTGA. V gave up 4 bases and J gave up 0 bases, with 11 bases separating them. The CDR3 DNA reads TGTGCCAGCAGCTCCGGGGACTTTAGCACAGATACGCAGTATTTG. This translates into CASSSGDFSTDTQYL.

With respect to this clonotype: One end of the junction fails to match germline, which may point to a read error. This rearrangement joins TRBV7-9 to TRBJ2-2; the D gene is possibly TRBD2 (5 bases). From germline, CDR1 is SEHNR and CDR2 FQNEAQ (reference sequence). The length of the CDR3 is 15 residues. The chain's CDR3 is CASSRAGKNTGELFF. The CDR3 DNA is TGTGCCAGCAGCCGAGCCGGGAAAAACACGGGGGAGCTGTTTTTT.

This clonotype showed up just a few times. CDR3 amino acids: CASSFGGLEQFF. The CDR3 DNA reads TGTGCCAGCAGTTTCGGGGGCCTGGAGCAGTTCTTC. The chain has TRBV6-5 and TRBJ2-1; the D call may be TRBD1 or TRBD2 (6 bases each). The CDR3 covers 12 residues. Trimming took 4 bases from V and 10 from J, leaving 11 bases between them. Germline V CDR1 and CDR2: MNHEY, SVGAGI.

The V call is TRBV5-5, the J call TRBJ2-5; D unclear. This CDR3 is 15 amino acids long. Germline assignment: CDR1 SGHKS and CDR2 YYEKEE (reference sequence). Trimming left V 3 bases short and J 2 bases short, with 14 bases between. The CDR3 sequence: CASSSATINQETQYF. The CDR3 coding sequence is TGTGCCAGCAGCTCCGCGACAATAAATCAAGAGACCCAGTACTTC.

The V gene is TRBV30, the J gene TRBJ2-2; D remains ambiguous. Trimming pared 0 bases from V and 4 bases from J, leaving 6 bases between. Germline V gene lookup returns CDR1 GTSNPN and CDR2 SVGIG (reference sequence). The length of the CDR3 is 13 residues. In DNA, the CDR3 is TGTGCCTGGAGTGTACGGCGCACCGGGGAGCTGTTTTTT. The encoded protein is CAWSVRRTGELFF.